The clone carrying this T cell receptor (beta chain) was observed at least ten times. TCRdb fed the reads into MiXCR, producing one record per CDR3 protein. The sample has under 800,000 distinct CDR3 sequences, approximately 24% seen once. These data originate in a study of T cell repertoires in cytomegalovirus infection. V shed 2 bases and J shed 3 bases, with 13 bases lying between them. CDR3 size: 15 residues. The specimen was CD8+ T cells from PBMCs. This chain connects TRBV12-3 or TRBV12-4 to TRBJ2-5, with D possibly called TRBD1 or TRBD2 (5 bases each). This sequence originates from a human donor in good health (CMV status not recorded). Some clones in this sample may be carry-over from other donors' samples. This CDR3 reads CASSLWDLKKETQYF. As DNA, the CDR3 is TGTGCCAGCAGTTTATGGGACCTAAAGAAAGAGACCCAGTACTTC.